The entry below describes one T cell receptor beta chain. The sample is drawn from a study of blood T cell repertoires in COVID-19. As for the study in general: Samples representing acute and convalescent COVID-19 were sourced from the United States, Italy and Spain. PBMCs, B-cell-depleted T cells, or T cells provided the cDNA or gDNA that made up the material.

Only in-frame clones appear in the TCRdb table, and some are missing; sequencing was by immunoSEQ multiplex PCR. The data contain around 160,000 clones, around 84% of them seen just once; the ten biggest clones take up 10% to 15%. CDR3 length: 16 residues. CDR1 is DFQATT, CDR2 SNEGSKA, per germline (reference sequence). The ends lost 3 bases at V and 4 bases at J; junction bases unmatched: 12. The chain couples TRBV20-1 to TRBJ1-5, with 7 bases fitting TRBD1. The sequenced material came from peripheral blood. The receptor was isolated from a man aged 55 to 70 with active or convalescent COVID-19. CDR3 nucleotide sequence: TGCAGTGCTAGTTCAGGGGGGATGGCCCCTAATCAGCCCCAGCATTTT. It is translated as CSASSGGMAPNQPQHF.